Presented here are 16 T cell receptor beta chains from one specimen sequenced in a study of PD-L1 blockade in urothelial cancer. The repertoire was sequenced with immunoSEQ multiplex PCR; TCRdb's copy has only in-frame clones and lacks some. The table shows 130,000 or so clones, with approximately 84% occurring only once. Specified time point: pretreatment peripheral blood. The source material was PBMCs, sampled around atezolizumab (anti-PD-L1) treatment. These receptors originate from a man aged 45-60 years with urothelial cancer.

The V and J genes are TRBV7-2 and TRBJ1-3; no clear D. There are 13 residues in the CDR3. Per germline, CDR1 SGHTA and CDR2 FQGNSA. Trimming shortened V by 8 bases and J by 0 bases, and 8 bases separated the two germline ends. The CDR3 loop is CASGADSGNTIYF. The CDR3 DNA sequence: TGTGCCAGCGGAGCAGACTCTGGAAACACCATATATTTT.

The genes are TRBV10-3 and TRBJ2-5; 9 nucleotides line up with TRBD1. CDR1 is ENHRY and CDR2 is SYGVKD in the germline V gene. This CDR3 contains 13 residues. J gave up 4 bases and V 6 bases, and 3 bases lay outside the gene matches. CDR3 in amino acids: CAISGTGTETQYF. CDR3 bases: TGTGCCATCAGCGGGACAGGGACAGAGACCCAGTACTTC.

This chain uses TRBV28 with TRBJ1-5, with a possible D match to TRBD1 (6 bases). Germline values: CDR1 MDHEN, CDR2 SYDVKM. Between the trimmed V and J ends, which lost 7 bases and 8 bases, there was a span of 18 bases. This CDR3 region has 14 residues. The CDR3, as DNA: TGTGCCAGCAACCCACAGGGCCGGTTCGAGCCCCAGCATTTT. Protein sequence: CASNPQGRFEPQHF.

V and J are TRBV30 and TRBJ1-5; TRBD1 agrees at 7 bases. CDR1 is GTSNPN, CDR2 SVGIG, per germline (reference sequence). CDR3 length: 13 residues. After removal of 2 bases from V and 4 bases from J, the junction contained 2 bases not matched to a gene. For the CDR3, the DNA is TGTGCCTGGAGTTCGGGACAGAATCAGCCCCAGCATTTT. This encodes CAWSSGQNQPQHF.

The chain has TRBV7-2 and TRBJ2-1; 11 bases match TRBD2. Germline V gene sequence: CDR1 SGHTA, CDR2 FQGNSA. With V trimmed by 5 bases and J by 9 bases, 6 bases remained unmatched. The CDR3 length is 14 residues. CDR3 DNA sequence: TGTGCCAGCAGCGTTAGCGGGAGGGACGGTGAGCAGTTCTTC. Translating it yields CASSVSGRDGEQFF.

The chain employs TRBV27 and TRBJ1-1; 7 bases are a match to TRBD1. The germline gives CDR1 MNHEY, CDR2 SMNVEV (reference sequence). J was trimmed by 6 bases and V by 8 bases; bases with no gene match: 6. This CDR3 contains 12 residues. CDR3 nucleotide sequence: TGTGCCAGCTCAGGAGGGGGCTCTGAAGCTTTCTTT. Protein: CASSGGGSEAFF.

This rearrangement joins TRBV2 to TRBJ2-1, with TRBD2 matching 10 bases. The CDR3 runs 13 residues. V dropped 9 bases and J dropped 8; count of bases not matched to a gene: 7. CDR1 and CDR2 from the germline V gene are SNHLY and FYNNEI. CDR3 sequence reads: CARGAGGPDEQFF. The CDR3 bases are TGTGCCAGAGGAGCGGGAGGGCCCGATGAGCAGTTCTTC.

The chain carries TRBV15 and TRBJ1-5; 7 nucleotides line up with TRBD1. The CDR3 has 17 amino acids. Germline CDR1 is LNHNV and CDR2 is YYDKDF (reference sequence). Unmatched junction bases numbered 13, after V lost 2 bases and J lost 6 bases. CDR3 DNA sequence: TGTGCCACCAGCAGACCCAAACGCCAGGGGGTTTTTCAGCCCCAGCATTTT. It yields the protein CATSRPKRQGVFQPQHF.

The chain has TRBV29-1 and TRBJ2-5, with TRBD2 matching 10 bases. This CDR3 has 14 residues. V trimming: 7 bases; J trimming: 1 base; junction bases outside the gene matches: 6. Germline lookup yields CDR1 SQVTM and CDR2 ANQGSEA. For the CDR3, the DNA is TGCAGCGCTGGACTAGCGGACCTCCAAGAGACCCAGTACTTC. Translated, it gives CSAGLADLQETQYF.

This clone occurred once. The chain links TRBV7-9 to TRBJ2-6; 10 bases map to TRBD2. CDR3 length: 17 residues. Germline-derived CDR1 and CDR2 are SEHNR and FQNEAQ (reference sequence). Unmatched junction bases numbered 2, after V lost 3 bases and J lost 0 bases. CDR3 sequence: CASSFSGRNSGANVLTF. For the CDR3, the DNA is TGTGCCAGCAGCTTTAGCGGGAGGAACTCTGGGGCCAACGTCCTGACTTTC.

This chain joins TRBV7-3 and TRBJ2-3; the D is unclear. The germline V gene encodes CDR1 SGHTA and CDR2 FQGTGA. The V end was cut by 5 bases, the J end by 9 bases, with 15 bases between. This CDR3 comprises 13 residues. The CDR3 loop reads CASSQGPDKTQYF. The CDR3 nucleotides are TGTGCCAGCAGCCAAGGTCCTGACAAAACGCAGTATTTT.

CDR3 coding DNA: TGTGCCAGCAGCTTAGACTGGGCTTACAATGAGCAGTTCTTC. Its protein is CASSLDWAYNEQFF. The gene calls are TRBV11-2 and TRBJ2-1; no clear D. The V end lost 0 bases, the J end lost 4 bases, and 7 bases lay between the germline ends. The CDR3 covers 14 residues. Germline V gene sequence: CDR1 SGHAT, CDR2 FQNNGV.

The V and J genes are TRBV6-5 and TRBJ2-5, with 9 bases lining up with TRBD1. CDR1 MNHEY and CDR2 SVGAGI come from the germline V gene. The CDR3 has 15 amino acids. V trimming: 5 bases; J trimming: 4 bases; junction bases outside the gene matches: 8. This chain's CDR3 is CASSTGTGRGETQYF. The DNA of the CDR3 is TGTGCCAGCAGTACCGGGACAGGGAGGGGAGAGACCCAGTACTTC.

The chain recombines TRBV2 with TRBJ2-3; TRBD2 matches at 13 bases. After removal of 4 bases from V and 1 base from J, the junction contained 11 bases not matched to a gene. The CDR3 has 19 amino acids. CDR1 is SNHLY and CDR2 is FYNNEI in the germline V gene. This chain's CDR3 is CASSAGLAGAWRGTDTQYF. The CDR3 DNA reads TGTGCCAGCAGTGCTGGACTAGCGGGAGCTTGGAGGGGCACAGATACGCAGTATTTT.

CDR3 sequence: CASSPRGTWQYF. CDR3 sequence (DNA): TGTGCCAGCAGCCCTCGAGGCACGTGGCAGTACTTC. The chain recombines TRBV6-1 with TRBJ2-7; no definite D call. This CDR3 has 12 residues. CDR1 is MNHNS and CDR2 is SASEGT in the germline V gene. V was cut by 6 bases and J by 9 bases, with 15 bases left in between.

This clone occurred many times. The rearrangement uses TRBV10-3 and TRBJ1-2; the D gene is possibly TRBD1 (5 bases). Trimming cost V 0 bases and J 2 bases, with 10 bases left between them. CDR3 length: 15 residues. Germline CDR1 is ENHRY and CDR2 is SYGVKD. The DNA of the CDR3 is TGTGCCATCAGTGAGTCCTCAGGGTACAACTATGGCTACACCTTC. Its protein product is CAISESSGYNYGYTF.